This T cell receptor beta chain was profiled in a study of T cells in Graves' hyperthyroidism and ophthalmopathy. The CDR3 extends over 13 amino acids. V was cut by 2 bases and J by 5 bases, with 9 bases left in between. This clonotype came up a few times. Graves' hyperthyroidism showing no ophthalmopathy progression within 18 months was considered stable. RNA transcripts yielded amplified TCR beta CDR3 regions. The HTBI primer set drove a first-round RT-PCR of the TCR CDR3. MiXCR, applied by TCRdb to the multiplex PCR reads, yields one record per CDR3 protein. The data hold about 560,000 distinct CDR3 sequences, with 16% observed a single time.

Sequenced input: blood. The chain recombines TRBV12-3 or TRBV12-4 with TRBJ2-5; D possibly corresponds to TRBD1 (5 bases). The clonotype comes from a woman aged 18-35 years with Graves' hyperthyroidism. The CDR3 is CASSLQGWETQYF. In DNA form, the CDR3 reads TGTGCCAGCAGTTTACAGGGTTGGGAGACCCAGTACTTC.